This T cell receptor beta chain was found in a study of cytomegalovirus exposure and HLA in healthy donors. This CDR3 region has 15 residues. The germline CDR1 and CDR2 sequences are SGHAT and FQDESV (reference sequence). The junction had 5 bases not matched to a gene; V was cut back by 5 bases and J by 3 bases. The primer mix had 60 Vbeta and 13 Jbeta primers. Clones were sequenced by immunoSEQ multiplex PCR, and TCRdb holds only the in-frame ones, with some missing. Its table records 65,000 to 80,000 clones. The rearrangement joins TRBV11-1 to TRBJ2-2, with 8 bases lining up with TRBD1. Sequenced material: PBMCs. The receptor's source is a female donor in good health and CMV-seropositive. CDR3 amino acids: CASSLGQGYTGELFF. CDR3 nucleotide sequence: TGTGCCAGCAGCCTAGGACAGGGTTACACCGGGGAGCTGTTTTTT.